The clone carrying this T cell receptor beta chain was detected only a few times. V shed 3 bases and J shed 5 bases, with 15 bases lying between them. The germline V gene encodes CDR1 DFQATT and CDR2 SNEGSKA (reference sequence). The CDR3 runs 14 residues. TCRdb passed the 5' RACE reads through MiXCR, listing each CDR3 protein once. Of 600,000 to 850,000 distinct CDR3 sequences listed, around a sixth were seen once; the top ten hold around 13%. The data were taken from a study of identical twins. These same records also appear under a second study, on T cells expressing NK-cell markers.

This clonotype was sampled from a woman younger than 30 in good health. The V gene is TRBV20-1, the J gene TRBJ2-3, with TRBD2 as a possible D gene (7 bases). Sequenced input: PBMCs. CDR3 bases: TGCAGTGCTAGTTGGGGGGGGGCCGAAGATACGCAGTATTTT. This sequence encodes CSASWGGAEDTQYF.